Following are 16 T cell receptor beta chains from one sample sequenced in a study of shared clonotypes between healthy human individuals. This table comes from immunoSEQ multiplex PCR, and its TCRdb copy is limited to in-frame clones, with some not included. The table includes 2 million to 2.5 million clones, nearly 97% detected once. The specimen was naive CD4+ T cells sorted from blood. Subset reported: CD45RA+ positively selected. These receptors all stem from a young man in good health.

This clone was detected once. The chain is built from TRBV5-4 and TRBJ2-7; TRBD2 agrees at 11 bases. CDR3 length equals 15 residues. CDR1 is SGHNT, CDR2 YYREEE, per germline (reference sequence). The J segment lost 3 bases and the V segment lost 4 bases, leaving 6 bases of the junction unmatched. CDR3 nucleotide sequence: TGTGCCAGCAGCATCTCCGGGACTAGCGGCTACGAGCAGTACTTC. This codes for CASSISGTSGYEQYF.

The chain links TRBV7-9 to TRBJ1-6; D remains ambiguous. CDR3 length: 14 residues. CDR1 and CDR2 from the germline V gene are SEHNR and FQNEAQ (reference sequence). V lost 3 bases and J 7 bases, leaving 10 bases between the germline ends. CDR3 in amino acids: CASSFGEWNSPLHF. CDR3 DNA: TGTGCCAGCAGCTTTGGGGAGTGGAATTCACCCCTCCACTTT.

This CDR3 reads CAWSPPVGPQHF. For the CDR3, the DNA is TGTGCCTGGAGCCCTCCTGTAGGGCCCCAGCATTTT. The chain is built from TRBV30 and TRBJ1-5; D gene uncertain. The germline gives CDR1 GTSNPN, CDR2 SVGIG (reference sequence). Trimming shortened V by 3 bases and J by 9 bases, and 12 bases separated the two germline ends. The CDR3 spans 12 residues.

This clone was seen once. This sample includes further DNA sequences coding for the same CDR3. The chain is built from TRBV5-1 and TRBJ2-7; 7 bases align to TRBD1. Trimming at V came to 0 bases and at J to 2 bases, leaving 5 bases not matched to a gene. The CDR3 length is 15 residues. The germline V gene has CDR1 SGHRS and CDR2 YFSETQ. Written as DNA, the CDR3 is TGCGCCAGCAGCTTGGCCGGGACAGCCGCCTACGAGCAGTACTTC. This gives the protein CASSLAGTAAYEQYF.

The CDR3 sequence: CSARDSDQPQHF. In DNA, the CDR3 is TGCAGCGCTCGAGACAGTGATCAGCCCCAGCATTTT. The V gene is TRBV29-1, the J gene TRBJ1-5; D perhaps matches TRBD1 (5 bases). The CDR3 has 12 residues. V was shortened by 7 bases and J by 5 bases, with 12 bases between the two germline ends. Germline V gene lookup returns CDR1 SQVTM and CDR2 ANQGSEA. Drawing the rest from reference TRBV29-1 and TRBJ1-5, the complete variable domain is SAVISQKPSRDICQRGTSLTIQCQVDSQVTMMFWYRQQPGQSLTLIATANQGSEATYESGFVIDKFPISRPNLTFSTLTVSNMSPEDSSIYLCSARDSDQPQHFGDGTRLSIL.

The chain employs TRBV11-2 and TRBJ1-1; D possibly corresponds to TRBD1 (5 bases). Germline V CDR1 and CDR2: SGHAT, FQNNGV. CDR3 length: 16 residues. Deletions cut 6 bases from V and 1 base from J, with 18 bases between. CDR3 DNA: TGTGCCAGCAGTCAAAGTAGTGCAGGGTCGAACACTGAAGCTTTCTTT. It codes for CASSQSSAGSNTEAFF.

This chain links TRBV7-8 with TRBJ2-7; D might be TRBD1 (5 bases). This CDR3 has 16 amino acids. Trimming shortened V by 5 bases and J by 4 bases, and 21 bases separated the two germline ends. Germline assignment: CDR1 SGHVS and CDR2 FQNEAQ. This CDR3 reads CASSPPYRQSGYEQYF. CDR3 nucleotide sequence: TGTGCCAGCAGCCCTCCCTATAGACAGTCCGGGTACGAGCAGTACTTC.

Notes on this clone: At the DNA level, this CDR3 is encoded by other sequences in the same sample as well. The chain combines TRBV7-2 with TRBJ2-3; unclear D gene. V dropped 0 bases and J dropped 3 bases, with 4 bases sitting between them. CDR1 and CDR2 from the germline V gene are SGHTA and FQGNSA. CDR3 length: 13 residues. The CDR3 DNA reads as TGTGCCAGCAGCTTAGCTTCGACAGATACGCAGTATTTT. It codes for CASSLASTDTQYF.

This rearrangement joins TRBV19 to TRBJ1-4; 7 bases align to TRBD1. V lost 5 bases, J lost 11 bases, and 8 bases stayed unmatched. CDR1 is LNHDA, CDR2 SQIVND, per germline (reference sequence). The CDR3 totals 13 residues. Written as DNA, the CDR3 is TGTGCCAGTAGTGGAAGGGGGCAGGCGAAACTGTTTTTT. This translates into CASSGRGQAKLFF.

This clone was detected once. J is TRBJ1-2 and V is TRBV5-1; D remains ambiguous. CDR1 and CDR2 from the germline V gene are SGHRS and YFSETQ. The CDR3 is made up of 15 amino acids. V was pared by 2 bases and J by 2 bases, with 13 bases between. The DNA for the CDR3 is TGCGCCAGCAGCTTTGGGGAGGCCTCGAACTATGGCTACACCTTC. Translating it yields CASSFGEASNYGYTF. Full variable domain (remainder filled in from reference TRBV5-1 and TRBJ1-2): KAGVTQTPRYLIKTRGQQVTLSCSPISGHRSVSWYQQTPGQGLQFLFEYFSETQRNKGNFPGRFSGRQFSNSRSEMNVSTLELGDSALYLCASSFGEASNYGYTFGSGTRLTVV.

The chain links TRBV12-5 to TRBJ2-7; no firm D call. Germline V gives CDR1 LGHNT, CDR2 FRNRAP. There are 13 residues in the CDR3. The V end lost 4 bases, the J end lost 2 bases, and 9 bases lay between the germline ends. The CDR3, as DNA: TGTGCTAGTGGTTGGGGTCAGGCCTACGAGCAGTACTTC. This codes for CASGWGQAYEQYF.

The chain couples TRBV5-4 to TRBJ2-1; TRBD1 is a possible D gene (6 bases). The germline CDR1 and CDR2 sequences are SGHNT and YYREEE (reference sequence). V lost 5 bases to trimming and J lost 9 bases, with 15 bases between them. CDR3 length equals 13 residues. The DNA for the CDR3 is TGTGCCAGCAGTATCCAAAGGGGGAGTGAGCAGTTCTTC. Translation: CASSIQRGSEQFF.

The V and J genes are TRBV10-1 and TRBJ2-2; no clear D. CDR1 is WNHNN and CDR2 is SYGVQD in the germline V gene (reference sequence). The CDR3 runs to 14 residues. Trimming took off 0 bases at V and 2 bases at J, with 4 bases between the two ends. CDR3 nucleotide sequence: TGCGCCAGCAGTGAGTCCTCAAACACCGGGGAGCTGTTTTTT. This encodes CASSESSNTGELFF.

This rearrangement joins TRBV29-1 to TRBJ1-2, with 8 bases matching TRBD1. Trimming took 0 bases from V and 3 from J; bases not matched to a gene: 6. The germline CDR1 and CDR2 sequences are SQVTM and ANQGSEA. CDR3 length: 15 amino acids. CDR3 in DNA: TGCAGCGTTGAAGACGGACAGGGCCTCTACTATGGCTACACCTTC. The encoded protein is CSVEDGQGLYYGYTF.

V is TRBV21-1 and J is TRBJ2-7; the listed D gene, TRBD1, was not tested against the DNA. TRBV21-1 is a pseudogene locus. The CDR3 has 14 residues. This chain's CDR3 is CASFQNGQPYEQYF. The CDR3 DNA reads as TGTGCCAGCTTTCAGAATGGACAGCCCTACGAGCAGTACTTC.

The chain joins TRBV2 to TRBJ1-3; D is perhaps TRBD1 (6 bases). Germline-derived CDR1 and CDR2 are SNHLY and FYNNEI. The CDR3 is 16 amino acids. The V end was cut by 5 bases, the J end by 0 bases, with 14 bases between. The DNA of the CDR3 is TGTGCCAGCAGTTACAGGGAAAATGGCTCTGGAAACACCATATATTTT. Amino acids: CASSYRENGSGNTIYF.